This TCR beta chain was obtained from a study of T cell repertoires in cytomegalovirus infection. In the case of this clonotype: The antigen is undetermined.

TCRdb re-derived calls from the reads in MiXCR, one entry per CDR3 protein. The sample contains 700,000 to 950,000 distinct CDR3 sequences, approximately 29% of which appear only once. CDR3 length equals 18 residues. V shed 0 bases and J 5 bases; nucleotides not matched to a gene: 9. The germline gives CDR1 SGHVS, CDR2 FNYEAQ. This sample comprised cultured CD8+ T cells from PBMCs, obtained from culture after CMV antigen stimulation. This clonotype was obtained from a human donor in good health (CMV status not recorded). Some clones in this sample may be carry-over from other donors' samples. V and J are TRBV7-6 and TRBJ2-2, with 10 bases matching TRBD2. CDR3 nucleotide sequence: TGTGCCAGCAGCTTAGCGCTGCTAGCGGGGGAAAGGACCGGGGAGCTGTTTTTT. It is translated as CASSLALLAGERTGELFF.